The 6 T cell receptor beta chains in this list originate from one sample, sequenced in a study of cytomegalovirus exposure and HLA in healthy donors. With 60 Vbeta and 13 Jbeta primers, the PCR was carried out. Sequenced by immunoSEQ multiplex PCR; TCRdb stores in-frame clones only, minus some. The repertoire holds fewer than 200,000 clones, just under 80% seen once, with under 1.5% in the top ten. The sample taken for sequencing was PBMCs. These receptors were obtained from a man aged 25 to 40 in good health and CMV-seronegative.

V usage is TRBV4-1 and J usage is TRBJ2-5; 9 nucleotides agree with TRBD2. Germline CDR1 and CDR2: MGHRA and YSYEKL. This CDR3 spans 16 amino acids. Germline trimming cut 3 bases from V and 5 bases from J; bases unmatched to any gene: 10. CDR3 amino acids: CASSHAGGGEGETQYF. The CDR3 nucleotides are TGCGCCAGCAGCCACGCGGGGGGGGGAGAGGGGGAGACCCAGTACTTC.

The chain has TRBV2 and TRBJ2-1, with 10 bases identical to TRBD2. Germline loops: CDR1 SNHLY, CDR2 FYNNEI. Germline trimming cut 3 bases from V and 0 bases from J; bases unmatched to any gene: 5. The CDR3 spans 17 residues. The CDR3 DNA sequence: TGTGCCAGCAGTGAGGGACTAGCGTGGAGCTCCTACAATGAGCAGTTCTTC. This gives the protein CASSEGLAWSSYNEQFF. The whole variable domain, remainder taken from reference TRBV2 and TRBJ2-1, is EPEVTQTPSHQVTQMGQEVILRCVPISNHLYFYWYRQILGQKVEFLVSFYNNEISEKSEIFDDQFSVERPDGSNFTLKIRSTKLEDSAMYFCASSEGLAWSSYNEQFFGPGTRLTVL.

The chain is built from TRBV6-6 and TRBJ2-1; D perhaps matches TRBD2 (5 bases). CDR1 and CDR2 from the germline V gene are MNHNY and SVGAGI (reference sequence). CDR3 length: 13 residues. V dropped 5 bases and J dropped 9 bases, with 14 bases sitting between them. CDR3 nucleotide sequence: TGTGCCAGCAGTCCTCAAACTAGTAGTGAGCAGTTCTTC. It codes for CASSPQTSSEQFF.

This clone has only a few counts. The rearrangement uses TRBV19 and TRBJ2-7; 8 bases fit TRBD2. J gave up 4 bases and V 6 bases, and 8 bases lay outside the gene matches. This CDR3 spans 14 amino acids. The germline CDR1 and CDR2 sequences are LNHDA and SQIVND (reference sequence). Here the CDR3 reads CASSLLAGSYEQYF. DNA of the CDR3: TGTGCCAGTAGCCTCCTAGCGGGTTCTTACGAGCAGTACTTC.

This clone came up many times. J is TRBJ1-2 and V is TRBV25-1; D ambiguous. Germline-derived CDR1 and CDR2 are MGHDK and SYGVNS. The V end was cut by 5 bases, the J end by 8 bases, with 15 bases between. This CDR3 comprises 13 residues. The CDR3 loop is CASSHAPMEGYTF. The DNA for the CDR3 is TGTGCCAGCAGTCACGCCCCTATGGAGGGCTACACCTTC.

The J gene is TRBJ2-3, the V gene TRBV7-3, with a tentative D call TRBD1 (5 bases). The germline V and J ends were trimmed by 5 bases and 1 base, with 16 bases remaining between them. The CDR3 extends over 16 amino acids. Germline CDR1 reads SGHTA; CDR2 reads FQGTGA. The CDR3 DNA reads TGTGCCAGCAGCGTCTGGGCAGGGTGGGGCACAGATACGCAGTATTTT. Encoded protein: CASSVWAGWGTDTQYF.